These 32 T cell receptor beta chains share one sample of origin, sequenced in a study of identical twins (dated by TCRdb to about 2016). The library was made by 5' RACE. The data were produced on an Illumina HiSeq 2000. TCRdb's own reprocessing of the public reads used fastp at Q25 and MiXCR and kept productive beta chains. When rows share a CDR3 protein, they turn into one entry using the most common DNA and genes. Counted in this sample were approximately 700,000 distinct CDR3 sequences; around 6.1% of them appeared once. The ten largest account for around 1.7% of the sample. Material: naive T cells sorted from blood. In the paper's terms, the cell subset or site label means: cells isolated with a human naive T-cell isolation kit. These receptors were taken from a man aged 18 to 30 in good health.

The CDR3 protein is CASSRPGLAPDTQYF. The CDR3 DNA follows: TGTGCCAGCAGTCGACCGGGACTCGCCCCAGATACGCAGTATTTT. The V and J genes are TRBV7-8 and TRBJ2-3, with D perhaps TRBD2 (6 bases). V was shortened by 6 bases and J by 4 bases, with 17 bases between the two germline ends. The length of the CDR3 is 15 residues. CDR1 is SGHVS, CDR2 FQNEAQ, per germline. The whole variable domain, remainder taken from reference TRBV7-8 and TRBJ2-3, is GAGVSQSPRYKVAKRGQDVALRCDPISGHVSLFWYQQALGQGPEFLTYFQNEAQLDKSGLPSDRFFAERPEGSVSTLKIQRTQQEDSAVYLCASSRPGLAPDTQYFGPGTRLTVL.

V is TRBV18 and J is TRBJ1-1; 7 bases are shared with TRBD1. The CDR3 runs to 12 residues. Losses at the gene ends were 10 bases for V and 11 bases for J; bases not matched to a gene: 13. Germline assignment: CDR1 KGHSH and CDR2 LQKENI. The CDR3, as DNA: TGTGCCACCACAACTCCCGGGACAGAGGCTTTCTTT. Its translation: CATTTPGTEAFF.

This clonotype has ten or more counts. CDR3 coding DNA: TGTGCCAGCAGTTTTCGCAGGGGGAACTATGGCTACACCTTC. The encoded protein is CASSFRRGNYGYTF. The chain has TRBV12-3 or TRBV12-4 and TRBJ1-2, with TRBD1 identical over 7 bases. V was clipped by 3 bases and J by 2 bases; unmatched bases: 3. The CDR3 loop spans 14 amino acids.

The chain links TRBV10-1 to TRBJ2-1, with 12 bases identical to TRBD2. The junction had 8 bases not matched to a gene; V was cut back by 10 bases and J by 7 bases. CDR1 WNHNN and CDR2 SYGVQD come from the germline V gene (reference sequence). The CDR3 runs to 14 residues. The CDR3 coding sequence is TGCGCCACCTCGACTAGCGGGAGTCTGAATGAGCAGTTCTTC. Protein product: CATSTSGSLNEQFF.

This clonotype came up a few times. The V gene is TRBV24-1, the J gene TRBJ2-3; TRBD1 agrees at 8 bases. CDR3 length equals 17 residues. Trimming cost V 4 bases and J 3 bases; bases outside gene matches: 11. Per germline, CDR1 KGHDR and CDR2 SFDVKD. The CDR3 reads CATSDPLGQGGTDTQYF. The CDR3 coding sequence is TGTGCCACCAGTGACCCCCTCGGACAGGGCGGGACAGATACGCAGTATTTT.

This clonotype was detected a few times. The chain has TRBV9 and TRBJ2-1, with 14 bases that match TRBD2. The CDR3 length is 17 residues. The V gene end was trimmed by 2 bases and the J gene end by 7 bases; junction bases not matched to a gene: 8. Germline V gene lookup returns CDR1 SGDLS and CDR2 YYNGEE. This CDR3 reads CASSVLEGTSGSNEQFF. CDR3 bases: TGTGCCAGCAGCGTCCTGGAGGGGACTAGCGGGAGTAATGAGCAGTTCTTC.

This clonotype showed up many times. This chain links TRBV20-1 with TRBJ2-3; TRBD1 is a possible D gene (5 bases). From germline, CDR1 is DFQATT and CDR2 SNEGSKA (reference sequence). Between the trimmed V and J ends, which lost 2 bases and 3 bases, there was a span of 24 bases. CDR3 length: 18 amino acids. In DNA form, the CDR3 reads TGCAGTGCTAGATCACAGGATGTGATTCTGGTGAGGACAGATACGCAGTATTTT. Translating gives CSARSQDVILVRTDTQYF.

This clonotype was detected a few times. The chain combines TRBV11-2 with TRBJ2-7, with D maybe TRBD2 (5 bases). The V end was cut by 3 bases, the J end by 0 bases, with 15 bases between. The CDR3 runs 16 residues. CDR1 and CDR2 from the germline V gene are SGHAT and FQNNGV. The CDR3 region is CASSFFPRESSYEQYV. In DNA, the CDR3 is TGTGCCAGCAGCTTTTTCCCGAGGGAGAGCTCCTACGAGCAGTACGTC.

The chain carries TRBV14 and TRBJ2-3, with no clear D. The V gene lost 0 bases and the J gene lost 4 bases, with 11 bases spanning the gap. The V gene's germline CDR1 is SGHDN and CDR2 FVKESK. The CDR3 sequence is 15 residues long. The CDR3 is CASSQDWNLADTQYF. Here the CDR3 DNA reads TGTGCCAGCAGCCAAGATTGGAATTTGGCAGATACGCAGTATTTT.

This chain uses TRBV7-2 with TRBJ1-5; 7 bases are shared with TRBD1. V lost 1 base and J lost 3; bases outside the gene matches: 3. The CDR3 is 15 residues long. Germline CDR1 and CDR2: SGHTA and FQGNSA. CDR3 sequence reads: CASSLGDSLNQPQHF. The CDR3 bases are TGTGCCAGCAGCTTAGGGGACAGCCTCAATCAGCCCCAGCATTTT.

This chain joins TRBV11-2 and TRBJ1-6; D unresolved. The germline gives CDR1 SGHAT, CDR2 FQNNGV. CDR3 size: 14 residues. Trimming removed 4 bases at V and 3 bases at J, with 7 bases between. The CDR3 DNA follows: TGTGCCAGCAGCTCGTCTGTCTATAATTCACCCCTCCACTTT. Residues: CASSSSVYNSPLHF.

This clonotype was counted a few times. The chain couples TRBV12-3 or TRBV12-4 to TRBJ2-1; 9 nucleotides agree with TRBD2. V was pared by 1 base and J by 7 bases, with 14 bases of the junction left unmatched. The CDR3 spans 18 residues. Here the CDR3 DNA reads TGTGCCAGCAGTTTAGGGGGTCAGAGGAGCGGGAGGTTTAATGAGCAGTTCTTC. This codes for CASSLGGQRSGRFNEQFF.

In DNA form, the CDR3 reads TGTGCCAGCAGCCCTTCGAACTTGGGTGGCGGGGAGCTGTTTTTT. Its translation is CASSPSNLGGGELFF. The rearrangement joins TRBV7-3 to TRBJ2-2, with no clear D. Trimming took 5 bases from V and 7 from J, leaving 17 bases between them. The CDR3 has 15 amino acids. The germline V gene has CDR1 SGHTA and CDR2 FQGTGA.

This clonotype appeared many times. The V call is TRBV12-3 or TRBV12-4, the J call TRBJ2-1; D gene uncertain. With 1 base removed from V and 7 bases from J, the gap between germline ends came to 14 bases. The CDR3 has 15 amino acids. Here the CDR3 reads CASSLGAGLNNEQFF. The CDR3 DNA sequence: TGTGCCAGCAGTTTAGGAGCAGGTTTAAATAATGAGCAGTTCTTC.

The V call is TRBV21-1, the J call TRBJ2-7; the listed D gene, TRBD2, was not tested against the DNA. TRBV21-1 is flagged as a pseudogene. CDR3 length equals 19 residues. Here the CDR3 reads CASSKVTLLAVTKTYEQYV. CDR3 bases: TGTGCCAGCAGCAAAGTGACCCTTCTAGCGGTTACCAAGACCTACGAGCAGTACGTC.

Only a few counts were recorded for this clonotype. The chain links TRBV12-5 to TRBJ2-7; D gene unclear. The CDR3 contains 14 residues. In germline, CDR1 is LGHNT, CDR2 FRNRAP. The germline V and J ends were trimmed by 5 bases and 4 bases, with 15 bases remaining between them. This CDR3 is CASGRTDTDYEQYV. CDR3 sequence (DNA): TGTGCTAGTGGTCGAACCGATACAGATTACGAGCAGTACGTC.

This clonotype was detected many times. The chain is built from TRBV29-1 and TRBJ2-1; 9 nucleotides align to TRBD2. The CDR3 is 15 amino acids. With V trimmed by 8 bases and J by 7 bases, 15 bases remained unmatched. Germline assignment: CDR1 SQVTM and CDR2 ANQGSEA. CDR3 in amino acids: CSSSYAGGPGNEQFF. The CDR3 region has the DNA TGCAGCTCCAGCTACGCGGGAGGGCCAGGGAATGAGCAGTTCTTC.

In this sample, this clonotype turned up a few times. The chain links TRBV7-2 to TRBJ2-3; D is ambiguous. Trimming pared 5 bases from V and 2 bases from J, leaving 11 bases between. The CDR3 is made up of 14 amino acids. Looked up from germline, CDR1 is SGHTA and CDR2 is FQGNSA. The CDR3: CASSRPPVTDTQYF. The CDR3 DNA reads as TGTGCCAGCAGCCGCCCTCCGGTCACAGATACGCAGTATTTT.

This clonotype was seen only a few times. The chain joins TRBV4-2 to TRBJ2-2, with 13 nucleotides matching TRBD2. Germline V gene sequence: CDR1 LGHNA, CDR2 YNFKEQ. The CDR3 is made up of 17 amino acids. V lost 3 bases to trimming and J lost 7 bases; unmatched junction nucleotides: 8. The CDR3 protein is CASSQKLAGGLFGELFF. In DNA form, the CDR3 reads TGTGCCAGCAGCCAGAAACTAGCGGGAGGGCTTTTCGGGGAGCTGTTTTTT.

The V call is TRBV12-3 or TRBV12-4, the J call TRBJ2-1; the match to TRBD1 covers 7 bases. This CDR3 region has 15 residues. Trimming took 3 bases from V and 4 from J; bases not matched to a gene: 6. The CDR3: CASSFRQGGYNEQFF. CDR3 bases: TGTGCCAGCAGTTTTCGACAGGGTGGGTACAATGAGCAGTTCTTC.

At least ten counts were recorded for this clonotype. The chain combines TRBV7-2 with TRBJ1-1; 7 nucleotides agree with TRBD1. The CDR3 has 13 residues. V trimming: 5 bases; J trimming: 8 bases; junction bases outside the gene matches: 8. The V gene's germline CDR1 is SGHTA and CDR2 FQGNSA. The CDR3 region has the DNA TGTGCCAGCAGCAACGGACAGGTCTACGAAGCTTTCTTT. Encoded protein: CASSNGQVYEAFF.

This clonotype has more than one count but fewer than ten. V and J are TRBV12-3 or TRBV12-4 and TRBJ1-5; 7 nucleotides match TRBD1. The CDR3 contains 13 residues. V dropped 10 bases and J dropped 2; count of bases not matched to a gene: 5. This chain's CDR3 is CATDRDGNQPQHF. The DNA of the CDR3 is TGTGCCACCGACAGGGACGGCAATCAGCCCCAGCATTTT.

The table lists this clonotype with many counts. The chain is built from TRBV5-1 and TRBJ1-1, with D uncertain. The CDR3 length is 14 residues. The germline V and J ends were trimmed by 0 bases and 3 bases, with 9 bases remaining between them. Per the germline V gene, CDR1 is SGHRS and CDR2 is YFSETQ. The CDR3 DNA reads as TGCGCCAGCAGCTTGGGGGGTGAGTACACTGAAGCTTTCTTT. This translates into CASSLGGEYTEAFF.

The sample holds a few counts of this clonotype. The CDR3, as DNA: TGCGCCAGCAGCTTGGCGGCTAACGTAGCCAAAAACATTCAGTACTTC. Protein: CASSLAANVAKNIQYF. This chain links TRBV5-1 with TRBJ2-4; D remains unclear. Germline V CDR1 and CDR2: SGHRS, YFSETQ. Trimming pared 0 bases from V and 0 bases from J, leaving 10 bases between. The CDR3 consists of 16 residues. Filled out from reference TRBV5-1 and TRBJ2-4, the complete variable domain reads KAGVTQTPRYLIKTRGQQVTLSCSPISGHRSVSWYQQTPGQGLQFLFEYFSETQRNKGNFPGRFSGRQFSNSRSEMNVSTLELGDSALYLCASSLAANVAKNIQYFGAGTRLSVL.

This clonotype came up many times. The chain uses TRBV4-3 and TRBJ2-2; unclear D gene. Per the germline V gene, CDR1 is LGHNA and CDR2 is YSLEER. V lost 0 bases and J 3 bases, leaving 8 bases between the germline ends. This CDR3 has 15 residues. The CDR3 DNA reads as TGCGCCAGCAGCCAAGATGGGCGGTACACCGGGGAGCTGTTTTTT. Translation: CASSQDGRYTGELFF.

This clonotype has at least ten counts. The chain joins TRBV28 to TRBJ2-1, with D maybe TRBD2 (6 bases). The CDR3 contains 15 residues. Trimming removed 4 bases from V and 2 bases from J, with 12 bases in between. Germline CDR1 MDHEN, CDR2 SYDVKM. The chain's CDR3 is CASSSPEGTYNEQFF. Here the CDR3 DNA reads TGTGCCAGCAGTTCTCCGGAGGGGACCTACAATGAGCAGTTCTTC.

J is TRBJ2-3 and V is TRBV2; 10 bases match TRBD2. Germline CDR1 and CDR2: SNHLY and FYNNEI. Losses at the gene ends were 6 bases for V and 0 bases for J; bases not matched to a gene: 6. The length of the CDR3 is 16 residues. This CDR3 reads CASSWVLAGSTDTQYF. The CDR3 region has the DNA TGTGCCAGCAGCTGGGTACTAGCGGGAAGCACAGATACGCAGTATTTT.

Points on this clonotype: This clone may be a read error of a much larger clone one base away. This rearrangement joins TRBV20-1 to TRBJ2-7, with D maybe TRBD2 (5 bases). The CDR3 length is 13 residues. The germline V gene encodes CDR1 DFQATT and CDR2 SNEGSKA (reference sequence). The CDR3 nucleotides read TGCAGTACTAGATCCCGCTGGGCCTACGAGCAGTACTTC. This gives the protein CSTRSRWAYEQYF.

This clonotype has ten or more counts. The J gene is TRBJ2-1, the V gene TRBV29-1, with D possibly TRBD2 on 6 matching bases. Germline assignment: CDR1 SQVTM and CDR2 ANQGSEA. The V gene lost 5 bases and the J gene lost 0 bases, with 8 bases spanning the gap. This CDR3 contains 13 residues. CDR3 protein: CSVIAVSYNEQFF. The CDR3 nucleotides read TGCAGCGTTATAGCGGTCTCCTACAATGAGCAGTTCTTC.

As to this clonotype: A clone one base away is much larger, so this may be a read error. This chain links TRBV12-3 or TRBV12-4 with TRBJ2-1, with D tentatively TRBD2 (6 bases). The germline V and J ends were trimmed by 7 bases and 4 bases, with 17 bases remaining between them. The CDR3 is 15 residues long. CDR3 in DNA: TGTGCCAGCACCATCTGTGGGAGGACGTACAATGAGCAGTTCTTC. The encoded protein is CASTICGRTYNEQFF.

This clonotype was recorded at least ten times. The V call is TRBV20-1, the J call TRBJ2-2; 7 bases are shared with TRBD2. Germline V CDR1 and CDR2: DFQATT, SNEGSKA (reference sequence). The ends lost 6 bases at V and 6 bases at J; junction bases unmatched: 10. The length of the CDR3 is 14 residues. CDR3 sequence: CSATSAPGPGELFF. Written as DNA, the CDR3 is TGCAGTGCAACTAGCGCTCCGGGTCCCGGGGAGCTGTTTTTT.

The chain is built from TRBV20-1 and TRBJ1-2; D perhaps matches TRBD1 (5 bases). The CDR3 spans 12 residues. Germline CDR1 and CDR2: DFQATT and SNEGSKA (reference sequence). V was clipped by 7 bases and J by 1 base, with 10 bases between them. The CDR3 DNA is TGCAGTGTTCCACAGGTTAACTATGGCTACACCTTC. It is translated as CSVPQVNYGYTF.